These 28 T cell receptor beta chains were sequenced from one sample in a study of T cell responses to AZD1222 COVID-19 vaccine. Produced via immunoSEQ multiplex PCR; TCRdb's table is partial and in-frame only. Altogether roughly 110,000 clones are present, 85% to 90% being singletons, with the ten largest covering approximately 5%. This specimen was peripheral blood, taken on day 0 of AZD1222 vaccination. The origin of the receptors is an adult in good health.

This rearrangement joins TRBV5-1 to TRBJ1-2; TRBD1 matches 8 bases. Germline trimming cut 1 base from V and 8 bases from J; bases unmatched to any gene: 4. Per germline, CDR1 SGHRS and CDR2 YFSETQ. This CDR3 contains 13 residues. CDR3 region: CASSLQGAGGYTF. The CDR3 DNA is TGCGCCAGCAGCTTGCAGGGGGCGGGAGGCTACACCTTC.

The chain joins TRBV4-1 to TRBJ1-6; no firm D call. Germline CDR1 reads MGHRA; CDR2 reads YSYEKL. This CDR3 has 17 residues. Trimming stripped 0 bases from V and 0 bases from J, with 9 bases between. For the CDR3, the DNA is TGCGCCAGCAGCCAAGATGAAGGGAGCTCCTATAATTCACCCCTCCACTTT. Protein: CASSQDEGSSYNSPLHF.

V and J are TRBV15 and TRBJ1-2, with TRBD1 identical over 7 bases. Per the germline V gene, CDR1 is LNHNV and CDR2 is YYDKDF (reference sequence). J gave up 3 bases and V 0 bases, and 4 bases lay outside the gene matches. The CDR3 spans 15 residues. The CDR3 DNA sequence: TGTGCCACCAGCAGAGAGGCCCAGGGGGACTATGGCTACACCTTC. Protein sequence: CATSREAQGDYGYTF.

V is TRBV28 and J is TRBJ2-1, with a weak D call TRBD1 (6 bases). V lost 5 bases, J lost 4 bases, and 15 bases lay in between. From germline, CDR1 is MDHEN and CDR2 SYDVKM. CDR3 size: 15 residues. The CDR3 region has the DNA TGTGCCAGCAGTCCTGGGGGCGAGGCGTACAATGAGCAGTTCTTC. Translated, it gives CASSPGGEAYNEQFF.

The CDR3 nucleotides read TGTGCCAGCAGTTACTCTGTCCTATACCGGGCTGAAGCTTTCTTT. This sequence encodes CASSYSVLYRAEAFF. The chain employs TRBV6-5 and TRBJ1-1; D not certain. V lost 0 bases, J lost 6 bases, and 14 bases lay in between. There are 15 residues in the CDR3. Germline-derived CDR1 and CDR2 are MNHEY and SVGAGI.

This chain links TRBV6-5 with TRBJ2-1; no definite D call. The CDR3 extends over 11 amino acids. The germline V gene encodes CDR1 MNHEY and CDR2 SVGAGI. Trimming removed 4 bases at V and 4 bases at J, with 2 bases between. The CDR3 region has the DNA TGTGCCAGCAGTTTATACAATGAGCAGTTCTTC. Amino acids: CASSLYNEQFF.

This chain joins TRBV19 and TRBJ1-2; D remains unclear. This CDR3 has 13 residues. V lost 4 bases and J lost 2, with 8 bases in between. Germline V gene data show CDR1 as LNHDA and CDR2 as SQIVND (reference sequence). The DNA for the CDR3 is TGTGCCAGTAGTAGATCAGCCAACTATGGCTACACCTTC. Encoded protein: CASSRSANYGYTF.

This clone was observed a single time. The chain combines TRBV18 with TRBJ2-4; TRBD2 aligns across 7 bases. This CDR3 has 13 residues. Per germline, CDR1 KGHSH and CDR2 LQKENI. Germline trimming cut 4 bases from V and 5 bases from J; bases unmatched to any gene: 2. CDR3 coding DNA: TGTGCCAGCTCACGGGGAGGGGAAAACATTCAGTACTTC. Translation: CASSRGGENIQYF.

In DNA, the CDR3 is TGTGCCAGCAGCGTAGGGCCGCGGAGCGGGGACTACGAGCAGTACTTC. It translates to CASSVGPRSGDYEQYF. The chain joins TRBV9 to TRBJ2-7; 7 bases match TRBD2. Germline V gene sequence: CDR1 SGDLS, CDR2 YYNGEE. J lost 3 bases, V lost 0 bases, and 9 bases had no gene match. This CDR3 comprises 16 residues.

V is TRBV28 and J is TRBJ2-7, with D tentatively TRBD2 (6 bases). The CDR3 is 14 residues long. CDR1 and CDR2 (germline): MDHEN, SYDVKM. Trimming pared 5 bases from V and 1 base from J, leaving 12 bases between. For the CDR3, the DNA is TGTGCCAGCAGTCCCTTTAGCGGTTCCTACGAGCAGTACTTC. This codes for CASSPFSGSYEQYF. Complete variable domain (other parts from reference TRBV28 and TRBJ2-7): DVKVTQSSRYLVKRTGEKVFLECVQDMDHENMFWYRQDPGLGLRLIYFSYDVKMKEKGDIPEGYSVSREKKERFSLILESASTNQTSMYLCASSPFSGSYEQYFGPGTRLTVT.

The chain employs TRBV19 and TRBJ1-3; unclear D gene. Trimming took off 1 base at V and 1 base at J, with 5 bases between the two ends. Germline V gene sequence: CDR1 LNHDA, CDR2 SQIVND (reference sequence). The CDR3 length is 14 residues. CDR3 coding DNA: TGTGCCAGTAGTATAGGTCGTTCTGGAAACACCATATATTTT. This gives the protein CASSIGRSGNTIYF.

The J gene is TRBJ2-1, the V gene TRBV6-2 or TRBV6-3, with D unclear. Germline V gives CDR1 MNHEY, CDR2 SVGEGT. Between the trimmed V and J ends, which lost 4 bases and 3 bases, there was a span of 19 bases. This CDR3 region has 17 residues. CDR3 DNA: TGTGCCAGCAGTTCCCCCCCATTTGTTATCCTCTACAATGAGCAGTTCTTC. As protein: CASSSPPFVILYNEQFF.

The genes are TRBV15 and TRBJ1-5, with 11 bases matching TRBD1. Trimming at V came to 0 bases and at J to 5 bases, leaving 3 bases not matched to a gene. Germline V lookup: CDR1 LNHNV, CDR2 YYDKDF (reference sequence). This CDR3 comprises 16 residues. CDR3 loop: CATSRDGQGAYQPQHF. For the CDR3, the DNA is TGTGCCACCAGCAGAGACGGACAGGGGGCTTATCAGCCCCAGCATTTT.

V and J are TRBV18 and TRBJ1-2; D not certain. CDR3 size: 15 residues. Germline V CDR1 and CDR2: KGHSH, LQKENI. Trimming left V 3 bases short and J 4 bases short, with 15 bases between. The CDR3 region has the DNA TGTGCCAGCTCACCCAACGGTAGGGCCTTCTATGGCTACACCTTC. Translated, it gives CASSPNGRAFYGYTF.

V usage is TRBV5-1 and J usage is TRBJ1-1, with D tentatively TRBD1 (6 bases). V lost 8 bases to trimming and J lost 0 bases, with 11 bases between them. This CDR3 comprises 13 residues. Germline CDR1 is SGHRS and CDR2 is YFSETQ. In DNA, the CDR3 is TGCGCCAGTAAGGACAGCCTGAACACTGAAGCTTTCTTT. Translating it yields CASKDSLNTEAFF.

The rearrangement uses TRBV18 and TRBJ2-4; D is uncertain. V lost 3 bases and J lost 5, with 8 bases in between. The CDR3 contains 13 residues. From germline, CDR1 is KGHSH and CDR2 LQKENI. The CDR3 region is CASSPDPQNIQYF. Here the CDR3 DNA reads TGTGCCAGCTCACCGGACCCTCAAAACATTCAGTACTTC. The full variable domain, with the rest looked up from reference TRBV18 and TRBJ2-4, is NAGVMQNPRHLVRRRGQEARLRCSPMKGHSHVYWYRQLPEEGLKFMVYLQKENIIDESGMPKERFSAEFPKEGPSILRIQQVVRGDSAAYFCASSPDPQNIQYFGAGTRLSVL.

CDR3 bases: TGTGCCAGCAGCGTAGCAGGGTCTACTGAAGCTTTCTTT. This codes for CASSVAGSTEAFF. V gene TRBV9 combines with J gene TRBJ1-1, with D tentatively TRBD1 (5 bases). Trimming took 0 bases from V and 5 from J, leaving 8 bases between them. Germline values: CDR1 SGDLS, CDR2 YYNGEE. This CDR3 comprises 13 residues.

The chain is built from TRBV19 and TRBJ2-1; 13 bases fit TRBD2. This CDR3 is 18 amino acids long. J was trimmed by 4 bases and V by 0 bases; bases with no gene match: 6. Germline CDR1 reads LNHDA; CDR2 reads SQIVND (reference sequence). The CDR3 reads CASSIDPTSGRPYNEQFF. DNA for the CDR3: TGTGCCAGTAGTATAGATCCGACTAGCGGGAGGCCTTACAATGAGCAGTTCTTC. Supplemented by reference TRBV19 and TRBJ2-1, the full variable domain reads DGGITQSPKYLFRKEGQNVTLSCEQNLNHDAMYWYRQDPGQGLRLIYYSQIVNDFQKGDIAEGYSVSREKKESFPLTVTSAQKNPTAFYLCASSIDPTSGRPYNEQFFGPGTRLTVL.

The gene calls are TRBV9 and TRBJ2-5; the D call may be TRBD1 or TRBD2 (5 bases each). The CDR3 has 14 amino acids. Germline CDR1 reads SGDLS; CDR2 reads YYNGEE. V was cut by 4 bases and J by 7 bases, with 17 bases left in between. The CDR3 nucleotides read TGTGCCAGCAGCCAGATGGGACCCCAGGGGACCCAGTACTTC. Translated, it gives CASSQMGPQGTQYF.

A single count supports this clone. CDR3 protein: CASSYSKFSGILNTGELFF. CDR3 nucleotides: TGTGCCAGCAGTTACTCGAAGTTTAGCGGGATCCTCAACACCGGGGAGCTGTTTTTT. The V call is TRBV6-2 or TRBV6-3, the J call TRBJ2-2; the match to TRBD2 covers 8 bases. Germline V gene lookup returns CDR1 MNHEY and CDR2 SVGEGT. The trim removed 0 bases at V and 2 bases at J, leaving 11 bases unmatched. The CDR3 loop spans 19 amino acids.

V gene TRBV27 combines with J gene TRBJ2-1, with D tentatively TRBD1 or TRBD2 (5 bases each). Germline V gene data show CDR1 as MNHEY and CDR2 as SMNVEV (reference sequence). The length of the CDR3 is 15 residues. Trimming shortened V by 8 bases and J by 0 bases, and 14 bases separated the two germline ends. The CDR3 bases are TGTGCCAGCGCAATCGGGGCCAGCTCCTACAATGAGCAGTTCTTC. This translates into CASAIGASSYNEQFF.

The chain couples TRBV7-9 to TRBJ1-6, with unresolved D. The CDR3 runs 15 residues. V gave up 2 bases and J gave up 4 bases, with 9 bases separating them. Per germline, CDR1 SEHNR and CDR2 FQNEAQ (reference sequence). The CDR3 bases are TGTGCCAGCAGCTTAAACGATGCTTATAATTCACCCCTCCACTTT. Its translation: CASSLNDAYNSPLHF.

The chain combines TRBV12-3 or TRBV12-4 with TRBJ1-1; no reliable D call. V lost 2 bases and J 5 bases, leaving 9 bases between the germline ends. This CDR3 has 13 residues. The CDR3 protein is CASSLWGMTEAFF. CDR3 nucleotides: TGTGCCAGCAGTTTATGGGGAATGACTGAAGCTTTCTTT.

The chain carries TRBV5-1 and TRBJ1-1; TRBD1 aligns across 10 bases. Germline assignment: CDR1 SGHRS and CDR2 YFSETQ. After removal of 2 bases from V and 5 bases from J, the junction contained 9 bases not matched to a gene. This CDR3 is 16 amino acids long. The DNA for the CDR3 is TGCGCCAGCAGCTTATTTCCGGGACAGGGGACGACTGAAGCTTTCTTT. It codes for CASSLFPGQGTTEAFF.

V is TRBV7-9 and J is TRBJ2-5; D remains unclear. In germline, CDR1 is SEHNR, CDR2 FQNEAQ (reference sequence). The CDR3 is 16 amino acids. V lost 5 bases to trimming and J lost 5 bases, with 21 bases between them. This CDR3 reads CASSPVLGGRAETQYF. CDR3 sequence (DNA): TGTGCCAGCAGCCCCGTACTGGGCGGTAGGGCCGAGACCCAGTACTTC.

CDR3 in DNA: TGTGCCAGCAGCCTCCGGACAGGGGGGGACGAGCAGTACTTC. Its translation: CASSLRTGGDEQYF. The chain links TRBV7-6 to TRBJ2-7; 10 nucleotides line up with TRBD1. The junction had 6 bases not matched to a gene; V was cut back by 5 bases and J by 5 bases. The CDR3 covers 14 residues. Germline CDR1 SGHVS, CDR2 FNYEAQ.

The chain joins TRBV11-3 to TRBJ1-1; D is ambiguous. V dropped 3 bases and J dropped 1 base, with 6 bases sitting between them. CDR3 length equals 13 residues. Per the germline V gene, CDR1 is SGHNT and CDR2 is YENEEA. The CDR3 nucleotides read TGTGCCAGCAGCTTGGTAGGGAACACTGAAGCTTTCTTT. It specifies CASSLVGNTEAFF.

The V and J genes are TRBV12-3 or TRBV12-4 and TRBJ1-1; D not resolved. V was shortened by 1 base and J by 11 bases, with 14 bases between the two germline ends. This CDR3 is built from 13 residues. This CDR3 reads CASSLDGRARAFF. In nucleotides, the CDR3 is TGTGCCAGCAGTTTAGATGGTAGGGCAAGGGCTTTCTTT.